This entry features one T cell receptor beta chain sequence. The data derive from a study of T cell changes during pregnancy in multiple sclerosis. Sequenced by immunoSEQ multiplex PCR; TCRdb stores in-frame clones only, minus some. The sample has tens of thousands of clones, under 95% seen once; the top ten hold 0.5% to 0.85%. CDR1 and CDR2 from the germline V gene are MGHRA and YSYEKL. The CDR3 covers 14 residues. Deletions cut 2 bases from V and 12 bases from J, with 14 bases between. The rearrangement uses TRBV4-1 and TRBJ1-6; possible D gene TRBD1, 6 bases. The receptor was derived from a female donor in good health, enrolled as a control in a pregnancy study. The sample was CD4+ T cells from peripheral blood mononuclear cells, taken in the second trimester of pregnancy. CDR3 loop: CASSQMTGTKPLHF. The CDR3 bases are TGCGCCAGCAGCCAAATGACCGGGACAAAACCCCTCCACTTT.